The T cell receptor (beta chain) described here comes from a study of graft-versus-host responses after intestinal transplantation. The wider study: All of the recipients had induction that used anti-thymocyte globulin, then tacrolimus and steroids for around 3 years.

Clones were read by immunoSEQ multiplex PCR, and TCRdb kept only the in-frame ones, dropping some. Of roughly 77,000 clones listed, around 90% are singletons. About this clone: Its antigen remains unknown.

Study-wide results and limits: GvH clones were identified in recipient marrow, with some first appearing in ileum or blood.

Sequenced here: unstimulated CD8+ T cells sorted from spleen or lymph node cells, sampled before intestinal transplant. The source of this sequence is a human donor who received an intestinal transplant.

As DNA, the CDR3 is TGTGCCAGTAGTCAAGACACCAGGGGGTCATTACTAGCCAAAAACATTCAGTACTTC. It is translated as CASSQDTRGSLLAKNIQYF. The gene calls are TRBV19 and TRBJ2-4; 7 bases map to TRBD1. The CDR3 is made up of 19 amino acids. V gave up 5 bases and J gave up 0 bases; unmatched junction bases: 16. CDR1 is LNHDA, CDR2 SQIVND, per germline (reference sequence).